The 16 T cell receptor beta chains reported below all come from one sample, sequenced in a study of CD8+ T cells in alopecia areata. Extraction and reverse transcription of RNA yielded cDNA as the sequencing template. The assay was immunoSEQ multiplex PCR, and TCRdb's table has in-frame clones only and misses some. The sample shows more than 90,000 clones, around two fifths of them seen only once. Sequences were obtained from CD4+ T cells sorted from blood. These receptors all stem from a human donor with alopecia areata.

V and J are TRBV29-1 and TRBJ1-2; D unresolved. Germline V gives CDR1 SQVTM, CDR2 ANQGSEA. This CDR3 spans 12 amino acids. Trimming took 4 bases from V and 4 from J, leaving 10 bases between them. CDR3 DNA: TGCAGCGTTGTAAACCAGACCTATGGCTACACCTTC. This encodes CSVVNQTYGYTF. Drawing the rest from reference TRBV29-1 and TRBJ1-2, the complete variable domain is SAVISQKPSRDICQRGTSLTIQCQVDSQVTMMFWYRQQPGQSLTLIATANQGSEATYESGFVIDKFPISRPNLTFSTLTVSNMSPEDSSIYLCSVVNQTYGYTFGSGTRLTVV.

The chain is built from TRBV5-1 and TRBJ2-7, with TRBD2 as a possible D gene (6 bases). CDR1 and CDR2 from the germline V gene are SGHRS and YFSETQ. This CDR3 spans 11 amino acids. Trimming shortened V by 2 bases and J by 7 bases, and 7 bases separated the two germline ends. DNA for the CDR3: TGCGCCAGCAGCTTTCTAGCGGAGCAGTACTTC. Translation: CASSFLAEQYF.

The chain employs TRBV28 and TRBJ2-7; D gene ambiguous. The germline gives CDR1 MDHEN, CDR2 SYDVKM. V lost 2 bases to trimming and J lost 0 bases, with 8 bases between them. This CDR3 spans 14 amino acids. The CDR3 DNA reads TGTGCCAGCAGTTTAGTGACCAGCTCCTACGAGCAGTACTTC. Its translation is CASSLVTSSYEQYF.

The chain links TRBV23-1 to TRBJ2-7, with D possibly matching TRBD1 (6 bases). TRBV23-1 is an ORF for which the function is uncertain. This CDR3 has 11 amino acids. V was cut by 8 bases and J by 5 bases, with 10 bases left in between. The CDR3 protein is CASLGADEQYF. The DNA for the CDR3 is TGCGCCAGCCTGGGGGCGGACGAGCAGTACTTC.

V is TRBV29-1 and J is TRBJ1-2, with 9 bases matching TRBD1. J gave up 5 bases and V 6 bases, and 7 bases lay outside the gene matches. Germline-derived CDR1 and CDR2 are SQVTM and ANQGSEA. The CDR3 contains 13 residues. As DNA, the CDR3 is TGCAGCGTGGCTCGGACAGGGGATTATGGCTACACCTTC. This translates into CSVARTGDYGYTF.

CDR3 DNA sequence: TGTGCCAGCAGCGCCTGGACTTCTGGGGCCAACGTCCTGACTTTC. It specifies CASSAWTSGANVLTF. The V gene is TRBV9, the J gene TRBJ2-6; TRBD2 might be the D (5 bases). The germline V gene has CDR1 SGDLS and CDR2 YYNGEE. The V and J ends lost 3 bases and 1 base respectively, with 8 bases between them. The CDR3 sequence is 15 residues long.

The chain couples TRBV11-2 to TRBJ2-7, with D possibly being TRBD1 (6 bases). CDR1 and CDR2 from the germline V gene are SGHAT and FQNNGV. The CDR3 totals 14 residues. Trimming shortened V by 5 bases and J by 0 bases, and 11 bases separated the two germline ends. CDR3 protein: CASSQDRFSYEQYF. The CDR3 nucleotides are TGTGCCAGCAGCCAAGACAGGTTCTCCTACGAGCAGTACTTC.

This clone was seen a few times. V usage is TRBV7-9 and J usage is TRBJ2-3; no definite D call. Germline V gives CDR1 SEHNR, CDR2 FQNEAQ (reference sequence). This CDR3 is built from 9 residues. Deletions cut 9 bases from V and 8 bases from J, with 6 bases between. The CDR3 bases are TGTGCCAGTCTCGCTACGCAGTATTTT. This codes for CASLATQYF.

This chain uses TRBV29-1 with TRBJ2-7, with 8 bases identical to TRBD1. The CDR3 sequence is 11 residues long. Germline V gives CDR1 SQVTM, CDR2 ANQGSEA. The V segment lost 4 bases and the J segment 6 bases; nucleotides outside the gene matches: 2. CDR3 protein: CSVGQGFEQYF. CDR3 coding DNA: TGCAGCGTTGGACAGGGGTTCGAGCAGTACTTC.

The rearrangement uses TRBV7-2 and TRBJ2-7, with D uncertain. The length of the CDR3 is 13 residues. V lost 2 bases to trimming and J lost 2 bases, with 7 bases between them. Germline V CDR1 and CDR2: SGHTA, FQGNSA. The CDR3 bases are TGTGCCAGCAGCTTATCGTCGACCTACGAGCAGTACTTC. Translation: CASSLSSTYEQYF.

This clone occurred a few times. The chain uses TRBV7-2 and TRBJ2-4; TRBD1 agrees at 7 bases. The CDR3 totals 13 residues. Losses at the gene ends were 5 bases for V and 8 bases for J; bases not matched to a gene: 6. Germline lookup yields CDR1 SGHTA and CDR2 FQGNSA. The CDR3 DNA follows: TGTGCCAGCAGCCCCTACGGGACAGACATTCAGTACTTC. Translated, it gives CASSPYGTDIQYF.

This clone was detected only a few times. CDR3 sequence (DNA): TGCAGCGTTGGTGGCGGTGAGGACACCTTC. Translated, it gives CSVGGGEDTF. The chain couples TRBV29-1 to TRBJ1-2; no definite D call. This CDR3 has 10 amino acids. Germline CDR1 reads SQVTM; CDR2 reads ANQGSEA. V was pared by 4 bases and J by 12 bases, with 12 bases between.

The rearrangement joins TRBV30 to TRBJ1-2, with 7 nucleotides matching TRBD1. The CDR3 totals 13 residues. Germline V lookup: CDR1 GTSNPN, CDR2 SVGIG (reference sequence). The V gene end was trimmed by 3 bases and the J gene end by 2 bases; junction bases not matched to a gene: 3. CDR3 loop: CAWRRTGNYGYTF. The CDR3 bases are TGTGCCTGGAGGAGGACAGGAAACTATGGCTACACCTTC. The full variable domain, in which reference TRBV30 and TRBJ1-2 provide the parts outside the CDR3, is SQTIHQWPATLVQPVGSPLSLECTVEGTSNPNLYWYRQAAGRGLQLLFYSVGIGQISSEVPQNLSASRPQDRQFILSSKKLLLSDSGFYLCAWRRTGNYGYTFGSGTRLTVV.

The chain is built from TRBV11-2 and TRBJ1-5; no reliable D call. The CDR3 has 12 amino acids. Trimming shortened V by 1 base and J by 7 bases, and 5 bases separated the two germline ends. Germline V gives CDR1 SGHAT, CDR2 FQNNGV. CDR3 DNA: TGTGCCAGCAGCTTAGCGGGGCAGCCCCAGCATTTT. It specifies CASSLAGQPQHF.

This chain uses TRBV28 with TRBJ1-4; no reliable D call. The length of the CDR3 is 14 residues. The ends were cut back, 5 bases at V and 10 bases at J, with 17 bases in the middle. Germline CDR1 reads MDHEN; CDR2 reads SYDVKM. The CDR3 reads CASSVRTGGGKLFF. The CDR3 DNA sequence: TGTGCCAGCAGTGTTAGGACGGGAGGAGGAAAACTGTTTTTT.

The chain uses TRBV29-1 and TRBJ2-5; D is ambiguous. The CDR3 extends over 13 amino acids. V shed 6 bases and J shed 0 bases, with 11 bases lying between them. CDR1 SQVTM and CDR2 ANQGSEA come from the germline V gene. The CDR3 sequence: CSVLPAYQETQYF. CDR3 nucleotides: TGCAGCGTCCTCCCAGCGTACCAAGAGACCCAGTACTTC.